These 16 T cell receptor beta chains came from one sample sequenced in a study of yellow fever vaccine responses in identical twins. MiXCR was run by TCRdb on the RT-PCR reads, yielding one entry per CDR3 protein. Here the sample spans approximately 2,500 distinct CDR3 sequences, more than 80% being singletons. The sample consisted of T cells from blood (PBMCs), unsorted or a sorted subset (not recorded which), taken before or after yellow fever vaccination (not recorded which). The receptors were gathered from a female donor who received the yellow fever vaccine.

The chain joins TRBV12-1 to TRBJ2-5. TRBV12-1 is termed a pseudogene. CDR3 length: 13 amino acids. CDR3 nucleotide sequence: TGTGCCAGCAGCTTTGAACCAGTAGAGACCCAGTACTTC. As protein: CASSFEPVETQYF.

V is TRBV30 and J is TRBJ1-2; TRBD1 matches 10 bases. The trim removed 2 bases at V and 8 bases at J, leaving 5 bases unmatched. The CDR3 sequence is 13 residues long. Germline V gene data show CDR1 as GTSNPN and CDR2 as SVGIG (reference sequence). This CDR3 reads CAWSPGQGDGYTF. DNA for the CDR3: TGTGCCTGGAGTCCCGGACAGGGGGACGGCTACACCTTC.

CDR3 sequence (DNA): TGTGCCAGCAGCTTAGATAGTCCCTACTACAATGAGCAGTTCTTC. It translates to CASSLDSPYYNEQFF. J is TRBJ2-1 and V is TRBV11-1; D not resolved. This CDR3 is 15 amino acids long. Trimming shortened V by 1 base and J by 3 bases, and 10 bases separated the two germline ends. Germline values: CDR1 SGHAT, CDR2 FQDESV (reference sequence). Supplemented by reference TRBV11-1 and TRBJ2-1, the full variable domain reads EAEVAQSPRYKITEKSQAVAFWCDPISGHATLYWYRQILGQGPELLVQFQDESVVDDSQLPKDRFSAERLKGVDSTLKIQPAELGDSAMYLCASSLDSPYYNEQFFGPGTRLTVL.

This clonotype came up a few times. This chain links TRBV5-5 with TRBJ2-7; possibly TRBD1 for D (6 bases). V lost 0 bases and J 1 base, leaving 11 bases between the germline ends. The CDR3 covers 15 residues. Germline V gene sequence: CDR1 SGHKS, CDR2 YYEKEE (reference sequence). This CDR3 is CASSLGGTFSYEQYF. In nucleotides, the CDR3 is TGTGCCAGCAGCTTGGGGGGGACATTTTCCTACGAGCAGTACTTC.

About this clonotype itself: An end of the junction differs from the germline gene, which may be a read error. The V and J genes are TRBV7-7 and TRBJ2-1; D gene unclear. The CDR3 is 15 amino acids. Looked up from germline, CDR1 is SSHAT and CDR2 is FNYEAQ (reference sequence). Here the CDR3 DNA reads TGTGCTAGCAGCTTAGGTCCTTTTCCCTACAATGAGCAGTTCTTC. This codes for CASSLGPFPYNEQFF. The full variable domain, with the rest looked up from reference TRBV7-7 and TRBJ2-1, is GAGVSQSPRYKVTKRGQDVTLRCDPISSHATLYWYQQALGQGPEFLTYFNYEAQPDKSGLPSDRFSAERPEGSISTLTIQRTEQRDSAMYRCASSLGPFPYNEQFFGPGTRLTVL.

The chain employs TRBV11-1 and TRBJ2-5; D ambiguous. This CDR3 has 13 residues. Trimming shortened V by 6 bases and J by 0 bases, and 8 bases separated the two germline ends. CDR1 and CDR2 (germline): SGHAT, FQDESV (reference sequence). CDR3 loop: CASRPAYQETQYF. CDR3 sequence (DNA): TGTGCCAGCAGACCGGCCTACCAAGAGACCCAGTACTTC.

The table lists this clonotype with a count of one. V gene TRBV20-1 combines with J gene TRBJ1-2; tentative D call: TRBD1 (5 bases). Germline V gives CDR1 DFQATT, CDR2 SNEGSKA (reference sequence). CDR3 length: 11 residues. CDR3 protein: CRVLGDYGYTF. CDR3 coding DNA: TGCAGAGTTCTGGGGGACTATGGCTACACCTTC.

This chain uses TRBV6-1 with TRBJ2-7; the match to TRBD2 covers 9 bases. CDR3 length: 15 residues. Germline V gene data show CDR1 as MNHNS and CDR2 as SASEGT. Trimming took 4 bases from V and 4 from J; bases not matched to a gene: 8. The CDR3, as DNA: TGTGCCAGCAGTGCTGGCGGGAGGGCCCCATACGAGCAGTACTTC. Its translation: CASSAGGRAPYEQYF.

The rearrangement uses TRBV20-1 and TRBJ2-1; D gene unclear. This CDR3 has 15 amino acids. CDR1 DFQATT and CDR2 SNEGSKA come from the germline V gene (reference sequence). The V end was cut by 3 bases, the J end by 5 bases, with 17 bases between. The CDR3 nucleotides read TGCAGTGCTAGGGATGGCAAGAAGCCAGACAATGAGCAGTTCTTC. Residues: CSARDGKKPDNEQFF.

The rearrangement uses TRBV5-5 and TRBJ2-5; D gene ambiguous. V lost 0 bases and J lost 1, with 16 bases in between. Germline values: CDR1 SGHKS, CDR2 YYEKEE (reference sequence). CDR3 size: 17 residues. The CDR3 protein is CASSLGTGFPLQETQYF. CDR3 nucleotide sequence: TGTGCCAGCAGCTTGGGAACCGGGTTTCCCCTCCAAGAGACCCAGTACTTC.

The gene calls are TRBV30 and TRBJ2-2; TRBD2 aligns across 11 bases. Trimming took 8 bases from V and 2 from J; bases not matched to a gene: 1. Germline V gene data show CDR1 as GTSNPN and CDR2 as SVGIG (reference sequence). This CDR3 comprises 13 residues. CDR3 residues: CARLAGNTGELFF. In nucleotides, the CDR3 is TGTGCCCGACTAGCGGGAAACACCGGGGAGCTGTTTTTT.

V is TRBV6-1 and J is TRBJ2-1; D remains ambiguous. This CDR3 contains 14 residues. The germline V gene encodes CDR1 MNHNS and CDR2 SASEGT. V was shortened by 1 base and J by 8 bases, with 12 bases between the two germline ends. The CDR3 is CASSEEGPADEQFF. The CDR3 DNA sequence: TGTGCCAGCAGTGAAGAGGGCCCTGCGGATGAGCAGTTCTTC.

V and J are TRBV7-3 and TRBJ2-1; D ambiguous. The CDR3 is 11 amino acids. The germline V gene encodes CDR1 SGHTA and CDR2 FQGTGA. The ends were cut back, 1 base at V and 7 bases at J, with 2 bases in the middle. CDR3 amino acids: CASSLRNEQFF. CDR3 in DNA: TGTGCCAGCAGCTTAAGGAATGAGCAGTTCTTC.

The V and J genes are TRBV7-9 and TRBJ2-1; TRBD2 aligns across 7 bases. Germline trimming cut 5 bases from V and 9 bases from J; bases unmatched to any gene: 7. The CDR3 runs to 13 residues. Per germline, CDR1 SEHNR and CDR2 FQNEAQ (reference sequence). The CDR3 DNA reads as TGTGCCAGCAGCCCGGGAGGAGGGTTTGAGCAGTTCTTC. Translated: CASSPGGGFEQFF.

V gene TRBV10-1 combines with J gene TRBJ2-3, with 12 positions matching TRBD2. The length of the CDR3 is 14 residues. Germline trimming cut 2 bases from V and 9 bases from J; bases unmatched to any gene: 3. Looked up from germline, CDR1 is WNHNN and CDR2 is SYGVQD (reference sequence). CDR3 in amino acids: CASSESTSGRTQYF. The CDR3 bases are TGCGCCAGCAGTGAGAGTACTAGCGGGAGGACGCAGTATTTT.

This sequence joins TRBV5-4 and TRBJ2-2, with D tentatively TRBD1 (6 bases). There are 17 residues in the CDR3. Germline V gene data show CDR1 as SGHNT and CDR2 as YYREEE (reference sequence). Deletions cut 2 bases from V and 2 bases from J, with 16 bases between. The CDR3 coding sequence is TGTGCCAGCAGCTTTGGGGCAGGGGACCAAAACACCGGGGAGCTGTTTTTT. Protein sequence: CASSFGAGDQNTGELFF.